The subject of this entry is one TCR beta chain. Its cognate antigen is unknown. This record belongs to a study of CD8 T cells in Susac syndrome. Roughly 0.45 to 1 ug RNA was reverse transcribed with random hexamers. The amplification used immunoSEQ multiplex PCR on TCR beta CDR3; it spanned 54 Vbeta and 13 Jbeta. MiXCR, applied by TCRdb to the immunoSEQ multiplex PCR reads, yields one record per CDR3 protein. This repertoire shows fewer than 90,000 distinct CDR3 sequences, about 93% found once; its top ten account for roughly 0.47%. This CDR3 comprises 14 residues. V shed 6 bases and J shed 0 bases, with 11 bases lying between them. Germline values: CDR1 SGHTA, CDR2 FQGNSA. Study-wide results and limits: Susac CD8+ cells expanded clonally the most in TEMRA cells and in active patients.

TCR beta sequencing was performed on blood CD8+ and CD4+ T cells. The diagnostic criteria for definite or probable disease, as recently defined, were met by the patients with Susac syndrome. The sample taken for sequencing was CD8+ T cells from PBMCs. V is TRBV7-2 and J is TRBJ1-1; D uncertain. The sequence was collected from a human donor with Susac syndrome. CDR3 bases: TGTGCCAGCAGTTCCATACCGATGAACACTGAAGCTTTCTTT. It encodes CASSSIPMNTEAFF.